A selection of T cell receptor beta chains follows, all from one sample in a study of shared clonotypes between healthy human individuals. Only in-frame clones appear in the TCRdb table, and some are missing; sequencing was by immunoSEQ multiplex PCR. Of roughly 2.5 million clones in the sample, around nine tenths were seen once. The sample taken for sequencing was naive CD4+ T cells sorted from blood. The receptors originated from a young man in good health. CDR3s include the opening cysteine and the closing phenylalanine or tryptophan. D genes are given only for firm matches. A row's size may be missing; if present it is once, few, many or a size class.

cdr3_aa: CASSAGLAGGPSSYNEQFF; cdr3_nt: TGTGCCAGCAGCGCGGGACTAGCGGGAGGACCAAGCTCCTACAATGAGCAGTTCTTC; d_call: TRBD2; clone_size: .; j_call: TRBJ2-1; v_call: TRBV9
cdr3_aa: CASSFAAGGRTFRGYTF; cdr3_nt: TGTGCCAGCAGCTTCGCGGCAGGGGGACGGACCTTTAGGGGCTACACCTTC; d_call: TRBD1; clone_size: .; j_call: TRBJ1-2; v_call: TRBV7-9
cdr3_aa: CASSEVRLTGNTIYF; cdr3_nt: TGTGCCAGCAGTGAAGTTCGCTTGACGGGAAACACCATATATTTT; d_call: .; clone_size: .; j_call: TRBJ1-3; v_call: TRBV6-1
cdr3_aa: CASSLDSIMNTEAFF; cdr3_nt: TGTGCCAGCAGTTTAGACAGTATTATGAACACTGAAGCTTTCTTT; d_call: .; clone_size: .; j_call: TRBJ1-1; v_call: TRBV28
cdr3_aa: CASSNYRDRSNQPQHF; cdr3_nt: TGTGCCAGCAGCAACTACAGGGATAGGAGCAATCAGCCCCAGCATTTT; d_call: .; clone_size: .; j_call: TRBJ1-5; v_call: TRBV14
cdr3_aa: CASSSQGTEAFF; cdr3_nt: TGCGCCAGCAGCTCACAGGGCACTGAAGCTTTCTTT; d_call: .; clone_size: .; j_call: TRBJ1-1; v_call: TRBV5-1
cdr3_aa: CASSQSKQRVYEQYF; cdr3_nt: TGCGCCAGCAGTCAATCGAAACAGAGAGTTTACGAGCAGTACTTC; d_call: .; clone_size: once; j_call: TRBJ2-7; v_call: TRBV23-1
cdr3_aa: CASSPGNQPQHF; cdr3_nt: TGTGCCAGCAGCCCAGGGAATCAGCCCCAGCATTTT; d_call: .; clone_size: .; j_call: TRBJ1-5; v_call: TRBV6-6
cdr3_aa: CASSLNNQPQHF; cdr3_nt: TGTGCCAGCAGTTTGAATAATCAGCCCCAGCATTTT; d_call: .; clone_size: few; j_call: TRBJ1-5; v_call: TRBV27
cdr3_aa: CASSQPRTGLVETQYF; cdr3_nt: TGCGCCAGCAGCCAACCTCGGACAGGCCTCGTAGAGACCCAGTACTTC; d_call: TRBD1; clone_size: .; j_call: TRBJ2-5; v_call: TRBV4-1
cdr3_aa: CASSLAPTGVQETQYF; cdr3_nt: TGCGCCAGCAGCTTGGCCCCCACAGGGGTCCAAGAGACCCAGTACTTC; d_call: TRBD1; clone_size: .; j_call: TRBJ2-5; v_call: TRBV5-1
cdr3_aa: CASSPLGVPNEKLFF; cdr3_nt: TGTGCCAGCAGTCCCCTAGGGGTCCCGAACGAAAAACTGTTTTTT; d_call: .; clone_size: .; j_call: TRBJ1-4; v_call: TRBV7-2
cdr3_aa: CAWKGQNTEAFF; cdr3_nt: TGTGCCTGGAAGGGCCAGAACACTGAAGCTTTCTTT; d_call: .; clone_size: .; j_call: TRBJ1-1; v_call: TRBV30
cdr3_aa: CASSQNRNSPLHF; cdr3_nt: TGTGCCAGCAGCCAGAACAGGAATTCACCCCTCCACTTT; d_call: .; clone_size: .; j_call: TRBJ1-6; v_call: TRBV14
cdr3_aa: CASSPGRGSYEQYF; cdr3_nt: TGTGCCAGCAGCCCTGGACGGGGCTCCTACGAGCAGTACTTC; d_call: .; clone_size: .; j_call: TRBJ2-7; v_call: TRBV11-3
cdr3_aa: CASSPPKVAGVSGYEQYF; cdr3_nt: TGTGCCAGCTCACCCCCGAAGGTAGCGGGAGTCAGTGGTTACGAGCAGTACTTC; d_call: TRBD2; clone_size: .; j_call: TRBJ2-7; v_call: TRBV18
cdr3_aa: CASSLGTASNSPLHF; cdr3_nt: TGTGCCAGCAGTTTAGGGACAGCCTCGAATTCACCCCTCCACTTT; d_call: TRBD1; clone_size: .; j_call: TRBJ1-6; v_call: TRBV27
cdr3_aa: CASSLLTPGQGSTEAFF; cdr3_nt: TGTGCCAGCAGCTTGTTAACCCCGGGACAGGGGAGCACTGAAGCTTTCTTT; d_call: TRBD1; clone_size: once; j_call: TRBJ1-1; v_call: TRBV5-6